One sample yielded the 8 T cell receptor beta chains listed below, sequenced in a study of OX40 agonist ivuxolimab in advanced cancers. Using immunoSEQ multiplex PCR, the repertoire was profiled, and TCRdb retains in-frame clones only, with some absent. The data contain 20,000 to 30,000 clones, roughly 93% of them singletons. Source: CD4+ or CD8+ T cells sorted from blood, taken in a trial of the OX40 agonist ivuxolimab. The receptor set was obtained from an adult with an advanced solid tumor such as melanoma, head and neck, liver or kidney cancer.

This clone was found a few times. CDR3 loop: CASSLDGQGLAYEQYF. In nucleotides, the CDR3 is TGCGCCAGCAGCTTGGATGGGCAGGGTCTTGCCTACGAGCAGTACTTC. The chain is built from TRBV5-1 and TRBJ2-7, with D perhaps matching TRBD1 (5 bases). This CDR3 has 16 residues. Germline V gene lookup returns CDR1 SGHRS and CDR2 YFSETQ. Trimming cost V 0 bases and J 2 bases, with 15 bases left between them.

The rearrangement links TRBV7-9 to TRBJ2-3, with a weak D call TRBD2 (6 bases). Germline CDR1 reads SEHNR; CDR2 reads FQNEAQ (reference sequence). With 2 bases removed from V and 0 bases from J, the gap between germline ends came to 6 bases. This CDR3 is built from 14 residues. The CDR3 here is CASSLRGSTDTQYF. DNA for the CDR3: TGTGCCAGCAGCTTACGGGGGAGCACAGATACGCAGTATTTT. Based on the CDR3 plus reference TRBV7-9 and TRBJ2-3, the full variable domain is DTGVSQNPRHKITKRGQNVTFRCDPISEHNRLYWYRQTLGQGPEFLTYFQNEAQLEKSRLLSDRFSAERPKGSFSTLEIQRTEQGDSAMYLCASSLRGSTDTQYFGPGTRLTVL.

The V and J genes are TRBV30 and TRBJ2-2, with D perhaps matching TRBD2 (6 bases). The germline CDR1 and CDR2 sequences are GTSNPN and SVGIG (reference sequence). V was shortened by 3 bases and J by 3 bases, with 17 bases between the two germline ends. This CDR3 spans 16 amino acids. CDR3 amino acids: CAWSRKLAGDTGELFF. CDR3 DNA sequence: TGTGCCTGGAGCCGCAAACTAGCCGGAGACACCGGGGAGCTGTTTTTT.

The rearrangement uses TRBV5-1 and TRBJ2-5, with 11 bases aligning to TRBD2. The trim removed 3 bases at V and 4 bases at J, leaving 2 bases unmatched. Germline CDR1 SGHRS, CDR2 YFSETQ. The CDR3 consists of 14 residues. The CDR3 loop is CASSSTSGTETQYF. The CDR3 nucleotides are TGCGCCAGCAGCTCGACTAGCGGGACAGAGACCCAGTACTTC.

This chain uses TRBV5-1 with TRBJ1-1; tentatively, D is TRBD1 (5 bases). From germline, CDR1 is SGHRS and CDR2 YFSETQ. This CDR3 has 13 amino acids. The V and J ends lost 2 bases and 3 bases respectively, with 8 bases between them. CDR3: CASSFGGDTEAFF. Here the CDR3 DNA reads TGCGCCAGCAGCTTCGGGGGAGACACTGAAGCTTTCTTT.

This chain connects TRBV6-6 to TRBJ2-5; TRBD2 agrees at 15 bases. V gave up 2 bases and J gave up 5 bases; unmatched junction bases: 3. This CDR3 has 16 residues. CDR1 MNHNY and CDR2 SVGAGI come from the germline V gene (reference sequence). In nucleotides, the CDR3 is TGTGCCAGCAGTTACCAGGGACTAGCGGGAGGTGAGACCCAGTACTTC. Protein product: CASSYQGLAGGETQYF.

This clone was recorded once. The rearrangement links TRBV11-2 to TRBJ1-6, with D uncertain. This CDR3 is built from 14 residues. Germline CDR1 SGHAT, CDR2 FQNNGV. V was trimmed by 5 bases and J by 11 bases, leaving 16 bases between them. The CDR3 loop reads CASSLDAARTPLHF. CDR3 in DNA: TGTGCCAGCAGCCTGGATGCGGCACGGACACCCCTCCACTTT.

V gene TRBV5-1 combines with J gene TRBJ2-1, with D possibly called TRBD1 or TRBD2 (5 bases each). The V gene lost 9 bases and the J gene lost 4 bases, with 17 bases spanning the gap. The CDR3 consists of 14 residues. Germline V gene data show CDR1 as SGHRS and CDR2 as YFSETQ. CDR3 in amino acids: CATRPGTRYNEQFF. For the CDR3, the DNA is TGCGCCACCCGACCCGGGACCAGGTACAATGAGCAGTTCTTC.